These 12 T cell receptor beta chains were all obtained from the same sample, sequenced in a study of cytomegalovirus exposure and HLA in healthy donors. Primers: 60 Vbeta forward and 13 Jbeta reverse. Method: immunoSEQ multiplex PCR; TCRdb's copy keeps in-frame clones and lacks some. The sample holds more than 130,000 clones, just under 85% seen once. Input material: PBMCs. The receptor source for this set is a man aged 35-49 years in good health and CMV-seropositive.

The chain employs TRBV4-1 and TRBJ1-4; 8 nucleotides match TRBD1. V lost 3 bases to trimming and J lost 8 bases; unmatched junction nucleotides: 8. The CDR3 has 15 amino acids. From germline, CDR1 is MGHRA and CDR2 YSYEKL. The CDR3 is CASSHADRELEKLFF. CDR3 coding DNA: TGCGCCAGCAGCCATGCGGACAGGGAGTTAGAAAAACTGTTTTTT.

The rearrangement joins TRBV6-5 to TRBJ2-7, with 7 bases that match TRBD1. CDR1 MNHEY and CDR2 SVGAGI come from the germline V gene. With V trimmed by 7 bases and J by 2 bases, 5 bases remained unmatched. The CDR3 consists of 13 residues. The DNA for the CDR3 is TGTGCCAGCATTCGGACAGGAACCTACGAGCAGTACTTC. As protein: CASIRTGTYEQYF.

The chain links TRBV14 to TRBJ2-5, with TRBD1 as a possible D gene (5 bases). Looked up from germline, CDR1 is SGHDN and CDR2 is FVKESK. The V end was cut by 2 bases, the J end by 5 bases, with 9 bases between. This CDR3 is 13 amino acids long. The CDR3 here is CASSQLGRETQYF. Written as DNA, the CDR3 is TGTGCCAGCAGCCAACTGGGGCGGGAGACCCAGTACTTC. Based on the CDR3 plus reference TRBV14 and TRBJ2-5, the full variable domain is EAGVTQFPSHSVIEKGQTVTLRCDPISGHDNLYWYRRVMGKEIKFLLHFVKESKQDESGMPNNRFLAERTGGTYSTLKVQPAELEDSGVYFCASSQLGRETQYFGPGTRLLVL.

The chain has TRBV11-3 and TRBJ2-7; D might be TRBD1 (5 bases). From germline, CDR1 is SGHNT and CDR2 YENEEA. The V end was cut by 1 base, the J end by 1 base, with 14 bases between. This CDR3 is built from 16 residues. For the CDR3, the DNA is TGTGCCAGCAGCTTAGGTGCAGGGCCCCAATCCTACGAGCAGTACTTC. Amino acids: CASSLGAGPQSYEQYF.

The chain is built from TRBV27 and TRBJ1-2; 7 bases map to TRBD1. Germline values: CDR1 MNHEY, CDR2 SMNVEV (reference sequence). This CDR3 region has 16 residues. The V segment lost 0 bases and the J segment 4 bases; nucleotides outside the gene matches: 8. The chain's CDR3 is CASSLSTTTGTYGYTF. DNA of the CDR3: TGTGCCAGCAGTTTATCCACAACGACAGGGACCTATGGCTACACCTTC.

This chain joins TRBV27 and TRBJ2-5; D possibly corresponds to TRBD2 (6 bases). Trimming removed 6 bases from V and 0 bases from J, with 11 bases in between. Germline V gene data show CDR1 as MNHEY and CDR2 as SMNVEV (reference sequence). The CDR3 contains 14 residues. This CDR3 reads CASRRREYQETQYF. The CDR3 DNA reads TGTGCCAGCAGGCGACGGGAGTACCAAGAGACCCAGTACTTC.

There are a few counts of this clone. One end of the junction is discordant with germline, which a read error may explain. The chain joins TRBV7-9 to TRBJ2-7; 13 bases align to TRBD2. The CDR3 extends over 12 amino acids. Looked up from germline, CDR1 is SEHNR and CDR2 is FQNEAQ (reference sequence). The CDR3 nucleotides are TGTTCCAGCGGGACTAGCGGGACGGGGCAGTACTTC. This translates into CSSGTSGTGQYF. Full variable domain (rest looked up from reference TRBV7-9 and TRBJ2-7): DTGVSQNPRHKITKRGQNVTFRCDPISEHNRLYWYRQTLGQGPEFLTYFQNEAQLEKSRLLSDRFSAERPKGSFSTLEIQRTEQGDSAMYLCSSGTSGTGQYFGPGTRLTVT.

The V gene is TRBV5-1, the J gene TRBJ2-1; D possibly corresponds to TRBD1 (5 bases). The V gene's germline CDR1 is SGHRS and CDR2 YFSETQ. V was shortened by 2 bases and J by 0 bases, with 6 bases between the two germline ends. The CDR3 is 14 residues long. The CDR3 loop is CASSFQGSYNEQFF. The CDR3 DNA is TGCGCCAGCAGCTTTCAGGGCTCCTACAATGAGCAGTTCTTC.

The chain uses TRBV18 and TRBJ1-5; no reliable D call. V dropped 2 bases and J dropped 5 bases, with 7 bases sitting between them. There are 13 residues in the CDR3. Germline V CDR1 and CDR2: KGHSH, LQKENI. For the CDR3, the DNA is TGTGCCAGCTCACCAGGCGGGGATCAGCCCCAGCATTTT. This encodes CASSPGGDQPQHF.

The chain couples TRBV9 to TRBJ2-4; no clear D gene. The CDR3 is made up of 14 amino acids. CDR1 and CDR2 (germline): SGDLS, YYNGEE. V shed 0 bases and J shed 7 bases, with 11 bases lying between them. The CDR3 is CASSVDLLRNIQYF. CDR3 nucleotides: TGTGCCAGCAGCGTAGACCTATTACGGAACATTCAGTACTTC.

V usage is TRBV19 and J usage is TRBJ2-7; D possibly corresponds to TRBD1 (6 bases). Trimming removed 5 bases at V and 1 base at J, with 12 bases between. Germline CDR1 is LNHDA and CDR2 is SQIVND (reference sequence). The CDR3 has 14 residues. CDR3 nucleotide sequence: TGTGCCAGTAGTCACGGGACACCATCCTACGAGCAGTACTTC. The encoded protein is CASSHGTPSYEQYF.

V usage is TRBV30 and J usage is TRBJ2-5; 9 positions match TRBD2. After removal of 0 bases from V and 5 bases from J, the junction contained 1 base not matched to a gene. Per germline, CDR1 GTSNPN and CDR2 SVGIG (reference sequence). The CDR3 loop spans 13 amino acids. The CDR3 protein is CAWSVAGGETQYF. In nucleotides, the CDR3 is TGTGCCTGGAGTGTAGCGGGAGGTGAGACCCAGTACTTC.